What follows are 32 T cell receptor beta chains derived from one specimen sequenced in a study of Ad26.COV2.S vaccination and SARS-CoV-2 variants. The protocol was immunoSEQ multiplex PCR, while the TCRdb copy is restricted to in-frame clones and leaves out a portion. The table lists roughly 270,000 clones, around 87% of them singletons, with roughly 3.5% in the top ten. Treatment denoted: roughly 20 received Ad26.COV2.S at low or high dose, single or two shots; roughly five received placebo; per-sample allocation not given. Sampling was done on day 63 after the first vaccine or placebo injection. Specimen: peripheral blood, collected in a trial of Ad26.COV2.S vaccine versus placebo. These receptors all stem from a person between 18 and 65 years old who received the Ad26.COV2.S COVID-19 vaccine or a placebo.

The V and J genes are TRBV10-2 and TRBJ2-7; D gene ambiguous. The germline V and J ends were trimmed by 4 bases and 7 bases, with 5 bases remaining between them. The CDR3 runs 10 residues. Germline values: CDR1 WSHSY, CDR2 SAAADI. The chain's CDR3 is CASSGQEQYF. The DNA for the CDR3 is TGCGCCAGCAGTGGGCAAGAGCAGTACTTC.

The rearrangement links TRBV5-1 to TRBJ1-4; D might be TRBD1 (6 bases). Trimming pared 5 bases from V and 2 bases from J, leaving 13 bases between. The CDR3 has 15 residues. In germline, CDR1 is SGHRS, CDR2 YFSETQ. DNA of the CDR3: TGCGCCAGCAGTTCCTCAGGGGCGACTAATGAAAAACTGTTTTTT. It encodes CASSSSGATNEKLFF.

The V call is TRBV5-6, the J call TRBJ2-7; a possible D gene is TRBD1 (6 bases). The germline gives CDR1 SGHDT, CDR2 YYEEEE. The ends were cut back, 4 bases at V and 1 base at J, with 9 bases in the middle. The CDR3 covers 13 residues. DNA of the CDR3: TGTGCCAGCAGCAAACAGGGTTCCTACGAGCAGTACTTC. This encodes CASSKQGSYEQYF.

The gene calls are TRBV5-6 and TRBJ1-2; D gene uncertain. Germline V gene lookup returns CDR1 SGHDT and CDR2 YYEEEE. The CDR3 has 14 amino acids. Trimming cost V 4 bases and J 1 base, with 11 bases left between them. In nucleotides, the CDR3 is TGTGCCAGCAGCCTACGGGGAAGTAACTATGGCTACACCTTC. Translated: CASSLRGSNYGYTF.

This rearrangement joins TRBV2 to TRBJ2-3, with D perhaps TRBD1 (6 bases). The CDR3 extends over 20 amino acids. CDR1 and CDR2 (germline): SNHLY, FYNNEI. The ends were cut back, 1 base at V and 4 bases at J, with 27 bases in the middle. The CDR3 sequence is CASSEGVWSRDNSGADTQYF. Written as DNA, the CDR3 is TGTGCCAGCAGTGAAGGCGTCTGGTCTAGGGATAACTCAGGGGCAGATACGCAGTATTTT. The whole variable domain, filled in from reference TRBV2 and TRBJ2-3, reads EPEVTQTPSHQVTQMGQEVILRCVPISNHLYFYWYRQILGQKVEFLVSFYNNEISEKSEIFDDQFSVERPDGSNFTLKIRSTKLEDSAMYFCASSEGVWSRDNSGADTQYFGPGTRLTVL.

The chain couples TRBV6-1 to TRBJ1-5, with 7 bases aligning to TRBD1. CDR3 length: 16 residues. The V gene end was trimmed by 4 bases and the J gene end by 4 bases; junction bases not matched to a gene: 10. Germline V gene sequence: CDR1 MNHNS, CDR2 SASEGT. In nucleotides, the CDR3 is TGTGCCAGCAGTGGCTGGACAGGAGTATCTAATCAGCCCCAGCATTTT. Its translation is CASSGWTGVSNQPQHF.

The chain combines TRBV2 with TRBJ1-1, with 7 bases aligning to TRBD1. The CDR3 sequence is 13 residues long. Losses at the gene ends were 8 bases for V and 6 bases for J; bases not matched to a gene: 9. The germline CDR1 and CDR2 sequences are SNHLY and FYNNEI. This CDR3 is CASSGTDSPEAFF. The CDR3 region has the DNA TGTGCCAGCTCAGGGACAGACTCCCCTGAAGCTTTCTTT.

V is TRBV18 and J is TRBJ2-7; D is perhaps TRBD1 (6 bases). This CDR3 spans 14 amino acids. V was clipped by 8 bases and J by 1 base, with 15 bases between them. The germline V gene has CDR1 KGHSH and CDR2 LQKENI. CDR3: CASQGSGASYEQYF. In DNA, the CDR3 is TGTGCCAGCCAGGGGAGCGGAGCATCCTACGAGCAGTACTTC.

The chain couples TRBV5-6 to TRBJ2-3; 11 positions match TRBD2. The junction had 5 bases not matched to a gene; V was cut back by 2 bases and J by 6 bases. Per the germline V gene, CDR1 is SGHDT and CDR2 is YYEEEE. The CDR3 contains 15 residues. CDR3 sequence (DNA): TGTGCCAGCAGCTTAGTGCTAGCGGGGGGCGATACGCAGTATTTT. Protein sequence: CASSLVLAGGDTQYF.

V gene TRBV27 combines with J gene TRBJ1-1; D is perhaps TRBD1 (5 bases). Trimming removed 5 bases at V and 0 bases at J, with 13 bases between. Germline CDR1 and CDR2: MNHEY and SMNVEV (reference sequence). This CDR3 has 15 residues. For the CDR3, the DNA is TGTGCCAGCAGTCAATTGGGAGGGGTGAACACTGAAGCTTTCTTT. Its translation is CASSQLGGVNTEAFF.

As DNA, the CDR3 is TGTGCCAGCAGCCAAGTTCTTCCCGGGACAGCAGCGGGCTACACCTTC. This encodes CASSQVLPGTAAGYTF. The V call is TRBV3-1 (or the pseudogene TRBV3-2), the J call TRBJ1-2; TRBD1 aligns across 7 bases. The CDR3 sequence is 16 residues long. CDR1 LGHDT and CDR2 YNNKEL come from the germline V gene (reference sequence). Unmatched junction bases numbered 13, after V lost 1 base and J lost 8 bases.

The genes are TRBV4-1 and TRBJ2-7; D call uncertain. This CDR3 contains 15 residues. The ends were cut back, 0 bases at V and 1 base at J, with 10 bases in the middle. The V gene's germline CDR1 is MGHRA and CDR2 YSYEKL. The CDR3 is CASSQDRQVSYEQYF. The CDR3 region has the DNA TGCGCCAGCAGCCAAGACCGGCAGGTTTCCTACGAGCAGTACTTC.

The gene calls are TRBV5-8 and TRBJ2-1; 8 bases are shared with TRBD2. This CDR3 has 15 amino acids. Germline V gene lookup returns CDR1 SGHTS and CDR2 YDEGEE. The V segment lost 4 bases and the J segment 4 bases; nucleotides outside the gene matches: 7. The CDR3 spells CASSKSGGPYNEQFF. CDR3 nucleotide sequence: TGTGCCAGCAGCAAGAGCGGGGGACCATACAATGAGCAGTTCTTC.

The chain uses TRBV14 and TRBJ1-2, with D unresolved. V lost 0 bases, J lost 2 bases, and 7 bases lay in between. Germline V gene lookup returns CDR1 SGHDN and CDR2 FVKESK. The CDR3 has 14 amino acids. This chain's CDR3 is CASSQDLSNYGYTF. CDR3 DNA: TGTGCCAGCAGCCAAGATTTAAGCAACTATGGCTACACCTTC.

CDR3 sequence reads: CASSQGAVSSYNEQFF. CDR3 bases: TGCGCCAGCAGCCAGGGGGCGGTGAGCTCCTACAATGAGCAGTTCTTC. J is TRBJ2-1 and V is TRBV4-1, with a possible D match to TRBD1 (6 bases). Trimming took 3 bases from V and 0 from J, leaving 12 bases between them. The germline V gene encodes CDR1 MGHRA and CDR2 YSYEKL. The CDR3 runs 16 residues.

The sample holds a few counts of this clone. The chain uses TRBV27 and TRBJ2-7; no reliable D call. CDR3 length equals 14 residues. V lost 6 bases and J lost 5, with 17 bases in between. The V gene's germline CDR1 is MNHEY and CDR2 SMNVEV (reference sequence). As DNA, the CDR3 is TGTGCCAGCAGCCAAGCGAGTCGATCCCACGAGCAGTACTTC. Translation: CASSQASRSHEQYF.

The chain is built from TRBV6-5 and TRBJ1-1, with unresolved D. Trimming took off 6 bases at V and 1 base at J, with 12 bases between the two ends. The CDR3 totals 14 residues. Germline loops: CDR1 MNHEY, CDR2 SVGAGI. The CDR3 spells CASSKGWWNTEAFF. The CDR3 nucleotides read TGTGCCAGCAGCAAGGGTTGGTGGAACACTGAAGCTTTCTTT.

The V and J genes are TRBV19 and TRBJ1-4; D possibly corresponds to TRBD1 (6 bases). The CDR3 loop spans 14 amino acids. The V and J ends lost 4 bases and 5 bases respectively, with 11 bases between them. The germline V gene encodes CDR1 LNHDA and CDR2 SQIVND (reference sequence). CDR3 sequence reads: CASSNGGLNEKLFF. CDR3 DNA: TGTGCCAGTAGTAACGGGGGGCTGAATGAAAAACTGTTTTTT.

The V call is TRBV12-3 or TRBV12-4, the J call TRBJ1-3; D unresolved. The CDR3 is made up of 10 amino acids. V was clipped by 11 bases and J by 4 bases, with 6 bases between them. The CDR3 DNA follows: TGTGCCGGCTGGGGAAACACCATATATTTT. The encoded protein is CAGWGNTIYF.

The gene calls are TRBV11-2 and TRBJ2-1; D is ambiguous. The length of the CDR3 is 15 residues. Trimming shortened V by 4 bases and J by 6 bases, and 16 bases separated the two germline ends. CDR1 is SGHAT, CDR2 FQNNGV, per germline. As DNA, the CDR3 is TGTGCCAGCAGCTCCACCGTCGATCGGCCCAATGAGCAGTTCTTC. Its protein is CASSSTVDRPNEQFF.

V gene TRBV5-1 combines with J gene TRBJ1-2; 8 bases are shared with TRBD1. The CDR3 consists of 14 residues. J lost 7 bases, V lost 4 bases, and 9 bases had no gene match. The germline V gene has CDR1 SGHRS and CDR2 YFSETQ. Here the CDR3 DNA reads TGCGCCAGCAGCCTGGACCAGGGGGCCGGTGGCTACACCTTC. Its translation: CASSLDQGAGGYTF. The whole variable domain, filled in from reference TRBV5-1 and TRBJ1-2, reads KAGVTQTPRYLIKTRGQQVTLSCSPISGHRSVSWYQQTPGQGLQFLFEYFSETQRNKGNFPGRFSGRQFSNSRSEMNVSTLELGDSALYLCASSLDQGAGGYTFGSGTRLTVV.

This chain links TRBV5-1 with TRBJ2-3, with 7 bases that match TRBD1. The CDR3 is 14 amino acids. J gave up 2 bases and V 4 bases, and 4 bases lay outside the gene matches. Germline CDR1 is SGHRS and CDR2 is YFSETQ. Here the CDR3 DNA reads TGCGCCAGCAGCATCGGGACAGACACAGATACGCAGTATTTT. This codes for CASSIGTDTDTQYF.

The chain carries TRBV7-9 and TRBJ2-1, with D possibly TRBD2 on 5 matching bases. CDR3 length equals 15 residues. Trimming shortened V by 5 bases and J by 0 bases, and 11 bases separated the two germline ends. Germline CDR1 is SEHNR and CDR2 is FQNEAQ (reference sequence). CDR3: CASSSLGSSYNEQFF. CDR3 coding DNA: TGTGCCAGCAGCAGCTTAGGGAGCTCCTACAATGAGCAGTTCTTC.

The CDR3 region has the DNA TGTGCCAGCAGCTTAGTCGGACAGGGCAGGACCAAAAACATTCAGTACTTC. As protein: CASSLVGQGRTKNIQYF. The V call is TRBV7-8, the J call TRBJ2-4, with TRBD1 identical over 8 bases. Looked up from germline, CDR1 is SGHVS and CDR2 is FQNEAQ. The CDR3 has 17 residues. Losses at the gene ends were 1 base for V and 2 bases for J; bases not matched to a gene: 7.

This clone has more than one count but fewer than ten. This chain joins TRBV4-2 and TRBJ2-4; 7 nucleotides align to TRBD2. V was clipped by 1 base and J by 4 bases; unmatched bases: 10. This CDR3 contains 17 residues. The germline V gene encodes CDR1 LGHNA and CDR2 YNFKEQ. The CDR3 DNA is TGTGCCAGCAGCCAAGTACGAGCGGGGTCGCTTAAAAACATTCAGTACTTC. It codes for CASSQVRAGSLKNIQYF.

This chain connects TRBV27 to TRBJ2-7; 8 nucleotides match TRBD1. This CDR3 comprises 13 residues. Germline assignment: CDR1 MNHEY and CDR2 SMNVEV (reference sequence). V was clipped by 3 bases and J by 4 bases; unmatched bases: 2. The CDR3, as DNA: TGTGCCAGCAGTTTCAGACAGGGGTACGAGCAGTACTTC. Amino acid sequence: CASSFRQGYEQYF.

This clone was picked up one time. The chain employs TRBV5-1 and TRBJ2-5; TRBD2 agrees at 14 bases. The V segment lost 3 bases and the J segment 1 base; nucleotides outside the gene matches: 2. The germline V gene has CDR1 SGHRS and CDR2 YFSETQ. The CDR3 is 16 amino acids. The CDR3 is CASSYGTSGSQETQYF. The CDR3 bases are TGCGCCAGCAGCTATGGGACTAGCGGGAGCCAAGAGACCCAGTACTTC.

This sequence joins TRBV27 and TRBJ2-6; D unclear. Germline values: CDR1 MNHEY, CDR2 SMNVEV (reference sequence). Trimming removed 7 bases from V and 0 bases from J, with 4 bases in between. The CDR3 runs 13 residues. The CDR3 loop reads CASTASGANVLTF. For the CDR3, the DNA is TGTGCCAGCACCGCCTCTGGGGCCAACGTCCTGACTTTC.

This chain uses TRBV21-1 with TRBJ2-5; the table calls TRBD1, which could not be checked here. TRBV21-1 is given as a pseudogene. CDR3 size: 14 residues. CDR3 protein: CASSKAQNQETQYF. The DNA for the CDR3 is TGTGCCAGCAGCAAGGCCCAGAACCAAGAGACCCAGTACTTC.

The chain uses TRBV10-3 and TRBJ2-1; 10 bases line up with TRBD2. CDR1 is ENHRY and CDR2 is SYGVKD in the germline V gene. CDR3 length: 13 amino acids. V dropped 8 bases and J dropped 6; count of bases not matched to a gene: 4. CDR3 in amino acids: CAIGTSEVNEQFF. The CDR3, as DNA: TGTGCCATCGGGACTAGCGAAGTCAATGAGCAGTTCTTC.

This clone appeared a few times. The V gene is TRBV4-3, the J gene TRBJ1-3, with a tentative D call TRBD1 (5 bases). This CDR3 is 18 amino acids long. CDR1 LGHNA and CDR2 YSLEER come from the germline V gene. Trimming stripped 1 base from V and 0 bases from J, with 16 bases between. The CDR3 DNA reads TGCGCCAGCAGCCAAGGGCTGCGGGGACCGAGCTCTGGAAACACCATATATTTT. Encoded protein: CASSQGLRGPSSGNTIYF.

This clone appeared once. The chain couples TRBV6-2 or TRBV6-3 to TRBJ1-5, with TRBD1 matching over 7 bases. Germline CDR1 MNHEY, CDR2 SVGEGT. The V segment lost 4 bases and the J segment 5 bases; nucleotides outside the gene matches: 8. There are 15 residues in the CDR3. The CDR3 region has the DNA TGTGCCAGCAGTTTTGGACAGGTTTGGGATCAGCCCCAGCATTTT. Translation gives CASSFGQVWDQPQHF.